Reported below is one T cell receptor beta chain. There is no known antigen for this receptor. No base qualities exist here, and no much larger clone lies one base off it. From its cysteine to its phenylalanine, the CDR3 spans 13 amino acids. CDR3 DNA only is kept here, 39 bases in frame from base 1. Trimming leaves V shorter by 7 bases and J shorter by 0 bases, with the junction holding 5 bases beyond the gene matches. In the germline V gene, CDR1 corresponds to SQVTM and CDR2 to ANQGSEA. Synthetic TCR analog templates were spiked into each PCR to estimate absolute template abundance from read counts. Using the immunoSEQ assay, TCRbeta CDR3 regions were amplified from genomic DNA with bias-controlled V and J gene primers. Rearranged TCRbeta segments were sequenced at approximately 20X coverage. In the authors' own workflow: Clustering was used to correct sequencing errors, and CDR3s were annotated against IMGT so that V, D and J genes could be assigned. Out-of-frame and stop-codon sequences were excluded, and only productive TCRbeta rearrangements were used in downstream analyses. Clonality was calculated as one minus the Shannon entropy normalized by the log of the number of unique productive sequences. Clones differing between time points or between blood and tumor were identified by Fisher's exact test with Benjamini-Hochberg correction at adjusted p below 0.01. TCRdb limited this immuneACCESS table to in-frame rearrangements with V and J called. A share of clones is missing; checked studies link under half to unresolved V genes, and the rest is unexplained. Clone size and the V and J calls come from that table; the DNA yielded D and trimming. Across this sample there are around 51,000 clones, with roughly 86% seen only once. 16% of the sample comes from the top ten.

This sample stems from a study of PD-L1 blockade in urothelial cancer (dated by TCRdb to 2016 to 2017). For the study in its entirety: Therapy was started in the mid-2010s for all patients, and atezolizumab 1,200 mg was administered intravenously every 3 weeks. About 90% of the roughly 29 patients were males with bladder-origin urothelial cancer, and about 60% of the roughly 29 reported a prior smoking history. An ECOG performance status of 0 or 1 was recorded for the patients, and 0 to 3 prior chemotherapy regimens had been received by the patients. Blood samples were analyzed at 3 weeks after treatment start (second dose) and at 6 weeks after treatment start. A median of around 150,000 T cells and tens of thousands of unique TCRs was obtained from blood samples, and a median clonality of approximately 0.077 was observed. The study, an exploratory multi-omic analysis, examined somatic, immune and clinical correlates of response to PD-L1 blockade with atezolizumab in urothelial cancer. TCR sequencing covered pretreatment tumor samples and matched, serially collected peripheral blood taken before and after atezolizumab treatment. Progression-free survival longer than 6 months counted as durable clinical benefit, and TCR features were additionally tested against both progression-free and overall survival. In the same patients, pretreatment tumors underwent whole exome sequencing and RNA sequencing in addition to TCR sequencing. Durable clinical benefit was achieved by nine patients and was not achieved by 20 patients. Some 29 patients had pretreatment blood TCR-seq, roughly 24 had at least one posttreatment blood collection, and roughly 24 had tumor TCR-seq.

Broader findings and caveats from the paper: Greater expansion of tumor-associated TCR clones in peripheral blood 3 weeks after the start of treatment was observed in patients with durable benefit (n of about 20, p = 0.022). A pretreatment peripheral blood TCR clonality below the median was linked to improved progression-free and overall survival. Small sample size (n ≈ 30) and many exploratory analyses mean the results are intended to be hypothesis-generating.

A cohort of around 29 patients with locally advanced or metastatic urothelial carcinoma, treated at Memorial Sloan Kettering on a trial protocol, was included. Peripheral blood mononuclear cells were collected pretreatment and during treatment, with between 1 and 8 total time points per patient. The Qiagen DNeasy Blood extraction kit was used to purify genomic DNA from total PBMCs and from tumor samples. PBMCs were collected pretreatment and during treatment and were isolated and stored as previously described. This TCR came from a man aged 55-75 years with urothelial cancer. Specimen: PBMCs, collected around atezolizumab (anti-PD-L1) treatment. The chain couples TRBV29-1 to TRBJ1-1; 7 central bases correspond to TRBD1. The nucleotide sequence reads TGCAGCGCCGAAGGACAGGTGAACACTGAAGCTTTCTTT. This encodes CSAEGQVNTEAFF.